This T cell receptor beta chain was documented in a study of T cell responses to AZD1222 COVID-19 vaccine. V dropped 4 bases and J dropped 5; count of bases not matched to a gene: 11. This CDR3 contains 17 residues. Germline CDR1 and CDR2: SGHRS and YFSETQ. Libraries were prepared by immunoSEQ multiplex PCR; TCRdb keeps only in-frame clonotypes and omits some of them. The sample contains more than 95,000 clones, approximately 92% of which appear only once. This chain joins TRBV5-1 and TRBJ2-2; 10 bases are shared with TRBD2. This TCR was recovered from an adult in good health. The specimen comprised peripheral blood, sampled on day 0 of AZD1222 vaccination. The CDR3 spells CASSRRIAGGRTGELFF. CDR3 in DNA: TGCGCCAGCAGCCGACGTATAGCGGGAGGTAGGACCGGGGAGCTGTTTTTT.